Here is one T cell receptor beta chain with its context. Produced via immunoSEQ multiplex PCR; TCRdb's table is partial and in-frame only. The table shows some 110,000 clones, with roughly 87% occurring only once. Trimming removed 9 bases from V and 7 bases from J, with 22 bases in between. The CDR3 has 15 residues. The data belong to a study of blood T cell repertoires in COVID-19. Study context: The United States, Italy and Spain provided the acute and convalescent COVID-19 samples.

The TCR comes from a human donor in a cohort sampled during active COVID-19. The chain uses TRBV23-1 and TRBJ2-1; D may be TRBD1 (6 bases). TRBV23-1 belongs to the ORF category, with a function that is uncertain. The source material was peripheral blood. CDR3 nucleotide sequence: TGCGCCAGGACCCAGGACAGCGTCGTTATGAATGAGCAGTTCTTC. Its protein is CARTQDSVVMNEQFF.